This TCR beta chain came from a study of quantifying T cell responses using KT2 cells. Study context: Reverse transcription used primers in the TCR alpha and beta constant regions.

The length of the CDR3 is 14 residues. Trimming cost V 2 bases and J 2 bases, with 10 bases left between them. Germline V lookup: CDR1 WNHNN, CDR2 SYGVQD (reference sequence). Each cDNA got a UMI-containing oligo ligated at its 3' end. An equimolar mix of RC1.1 and RC1.2 primed the beta chain across TRBC1 and TRBC2. TCRdb itself ran the UMI-ligation and nested PCR reads through MiXCR, one entry per CDR3 protein. The sample records over 25,000 distinct CDR3 sequences, about 9.3% being singletons. This clonotype was detected a few times. The sample is PBMC spiked with counted cells of clone KT2. This rearrangement joins TRBV10-1 to TRBJ2-7; D is unclear. Input material: PBMCs spiked with cells of the T cell clone KT2. This clonotype was obtained from a human donor. The CDR3 is CASSEIGQPYEQYF. The CDR3 DNA follows: TGCGCCAGCAGTGAGATCGGCCAGCCCTACGAGCAGTACTTC.